This record concerns one T cell receptor beta chain sequence. As handled by the study authors: Nucleated cell counts were estimated from reference gene primer amplification. This table comes from immunoSEQ multiplex PCR, and its TCRdb copy is limited to in-frame clones, with some not included. For V, J and clone size, that table is used; D and trimming come from the DNA. This repertoire shows 15,000 to 17,000 clones, 82% found once; its top ten account for about 20%. This specimen belongs to a study of blood T cell repertoires in COVID-19. Overall study: Acute-phase and convalescent COVID-19 samples originated in the United States, Italy and Spain. Sample material is recorded as cDNA or gDNA derived from T cells, B-cell-depleted T cells, or PBMCs.

CDR3 length: 16 residues. Germline CDR1 is DFQATT and CDR2 is SNEGSKA (reference sequence). Trimming left V 3 bases short and J 3 bases short, with 19 bases between. The receptor was isolated from a man older than 75 with active or convalescent COVID-19. The rearrangement links TRBV20-1 to TRBJ2-3; the D gene is possibly TRBD2 (7 bases). Material: peripheral blood. CDR3 nucleotides: TGCAGTGCTAGTATAACGGGGGGCTCGTTTACAGATACGCAGTATTTT. Amino acid sequence: CSASITGGSFTDTQYF.